The 13 T cell receptor beta chains presented below share a single source sample, sequenced in a study of a mutant IDH1 vaccine in newly diagnosed glioma. The repertoire was sequenced with immunoSEQ multiplex PCR; TCRdb's copy has only in-frame clones and lacks some. This sample has about 58,000 clones, with approximately 79% found just once. Time point here: week 5, during vaccination. The study gave 300 ug of mutant IDH1 20-mer peptide per vaccine dose, with topical imiquimod. Antigen specificity for these receptors is unknown. Sample: PBMCs, taken from a glioma patient whose treatment included an IDH1 peptide vaccine. The source of these receptors is a woman aged 50 to 60 with glioma.

The chain couples TRBV11-2 to TRBJ1-2; D is unclear. Germline loops: CDR1 SGHAT, CDR2 FQNNGV. With 4 bases removed from V and 1 base from J, the gap between germline ends came to 7 bases. The CDR3 covers 13 residues. The CDR3: CASSSSFNYGYTF. The CDR3 DNA reads TGTGCCAGCAGCTCTAGTTTTAACTATGGCTACACCTTC.

V gene TRBV30 combines with J gene TRBJ2-5, with D perhaps TRBD1 (6 bases). Germline V CDR1 and CDR2: GTSNPN, SVGIG (reference sequence). Deletions cut 1 base from V and 1 base from J, with 7 bases between. The CDR3 is 13 amino acids. The CDR3 nucleotides read TGTGCCTGGAGTGGACAGGCCCAAGAGACCCAGTACTTC. Protein sequence: CAWSGQAQETQYF.

Written as DNA, the CDR3 is TGCGCCAGCAGCTCCCAACTGGGACAGGGACTTGGCTACACCTTC. Protein product: CASSSQLGQGLGYTF. The rearrangement uses TRBV5-1 and TRBJ1-2, with 9 positions matching TRBD1. Germline V gives CDR1 SGHRS, CDR2 YFSETQ. This CDR3 has 15 residues. J gave up 7 bases and V 3 bases, and 10 bases lay outside the gene matches.

The chain joins TRBV18 to TRBJ1-6, with D possibly being TRBD1 (5 bases). CDR1 is KGHSH and CDR2 is LQKENI in the germline V gene. The V and J ends lost 1 base and 9 bases respectively, with 7 bases between them. CDR3 length: 13 residues. For the CDR3, the DNA is TGTGCCAGCTCACCACAAGGGGCTTCACCCCTCCACTTT. It yields the protein CASSPQGASPLHF.

J is TRBJ1-6 and V is TRBV5-1, with D unresolved. Trimming cost V 3 bases and J 6 bases, with 7 bases left between them. The CDR3 spans 13 residues. From germline, CDR1 is SGHRS and CDR2 YFSETQ. CDR3 DNA: TGCGCCAGCAGCTCCCCCGGTAATTCACCCCTCCACTTT. Translated: CASSSPGNSPLHF.

V gene TRBV30 combines with J gene TRBJ2-7; D is possibly TRBD2 (7 bases). Per germline, CDR1 GTSNPN and CDR2 SVGIG (reference sequence). This CDR3 contains 14 residues. The ends were cut back, 6 bases at V and 0 bases at J, with 15 bases in the middle. This CDR3 reads CACSRGGLSYEQYF. The DNA for the CDR3 is TGTGCCTGCAGTAGGGGGGGCCTCTCCTACGAGCAGTACTTC.

The CDR3 nucleotides read TGTGCCAGCAGGCCCGGGACACCTGGAAACACCATATATTTT. This sequence encodes CASRPGTPGNTIYF. This rearrangement joins TRBV7-2 to TRBJ1-3, with D perhaps TRBD1 (6 bases). This CDR3 is built from 14 residues. V gave up 6 bases and J gave up 2 bases, with 11 bases separating them. Germline V gives CDR1 SGHTA, CDR2 FQGNSA.

V is TRBV7-9 and J is TRBJ1-4, with D uncertain. The CDR3 runs 18 residues. The V end lost 0 bases, the J end lost 6 bases, and 20 bases lay between the germline ends. Per germline, CDR1 SEHNR and CDR2 FQNEAQ (reference sequence). CDR3: CASSLAVRTRDRDEKLFF. For the CDR3, the DNA is TGTGCCAGCAGCTTAGCGGTTCGTACGAGGGATAGGGATGAAAAACTGTTTTTT.

CDR3: CASSLDGTGDNEQFF. The CDR3 DNA is TGCGCCAGCAGCTTGGACGGGACAGGAGACAATGAGCAGTTCTTC. This rearrangement joins TRBV5-1 to TRBJ2-1; the match to TRBD1 covers 8 bases. Germline V gene data show CDR1 as SGHRS and CDR2 as YFSETQ. J lost 5 bases, V lost 0 bases, and 4 bases had no gene match. The CDR3 spans 15 residues.

The chain combines TRBV10-3 with TRBJ1-5, with TRBD1 identical over 9 bases. The germline V gene encodes CDR1 ENHRY and CDR2 SYGVKD. Germline trimming cut 6 bases from V and 7 bases from J; bases unmatched to any gene: 7. This CDR3 spans 14 amino acids. CDR3 sequence reads: CAIRAGTGSQPQHF. CDR3 nucleotides: TGTGCCATCAGGGCCGGGACAGGGAGCCAGCCCCAGCATTTT.

V is TRBV6-1 and J is TRBJ2-5; 11 bases line up with TRBD1. Per the germline V gene, CDR1 is MNHNS and CDR2 is SASEGT. Losses at the gene ends were 9 bases for V and 4 bases for J; bases not matched to a gene: 4. The CDR3 consists of 13 residues. CDR3 amino acids: CASRTGGLETQYF. In DNA form, the CDR3 reads TGTGCCAGTAGGACAGGGGGCTTAGAGACCCAGTACTTC.

The chain carries TRBV5-6 and TRBJ2-7, with D possibly matching TRBD2 (7 bases). CDR3 size: 13 residues. Trimming left V 3 bases short and J 6 bases short, with 13 bases between. Looked up from germline, CDR1 is SGHDT and CDR2 is YYEEEE. CDR3 region: CASSSRGGSEQYF. The CDR3 DNA sequence: TGTGCCAGCAGCTCAAGGGGGGGCAGCGAGCAGTACTTC.

This chain connects TRBV28 to TRBJ2-4; TRBD1 aligns across 7 bases. The CDR3 length is 15 residues. Germline assignment: CDR1 MDHEN and CDR2 SYDVKM. After removal of 5 bases from V and 3 bases from J, the junction contained 7 bases not matched to a gene. CDR3 residues: CASSKGGEDKNIQYF. The CDR3 DNA sequence: TGTGCCAGCAGTAAAGGGGGCGAGGACAAAAACATTCAGTACTTC. The full variable domain, with the rest looked up from reference TRBV28 and TRBJ2-4, is DVKVTQSSRYLVKRTGEKVFLECVQDMDHENMFWYRQDPGLGLRLIYFSYDVKMKEKGDIPEGYSVSREKKERFSLILESASTNQTSMYLCASSKGGEDKNIQYFGAGTRLSVL.